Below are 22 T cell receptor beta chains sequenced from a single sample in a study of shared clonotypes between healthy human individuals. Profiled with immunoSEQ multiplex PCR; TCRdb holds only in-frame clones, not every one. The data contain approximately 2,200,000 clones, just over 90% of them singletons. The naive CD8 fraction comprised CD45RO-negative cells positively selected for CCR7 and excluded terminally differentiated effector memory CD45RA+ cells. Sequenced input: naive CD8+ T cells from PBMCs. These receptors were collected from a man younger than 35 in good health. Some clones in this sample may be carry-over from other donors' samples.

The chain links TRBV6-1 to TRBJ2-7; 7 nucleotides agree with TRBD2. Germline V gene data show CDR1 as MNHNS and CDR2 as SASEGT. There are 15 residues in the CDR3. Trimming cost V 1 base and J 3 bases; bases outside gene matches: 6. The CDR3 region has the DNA TGTGCCAGCAGTGAAGTCGGGTGGGGGGGCTACGAGCAGTACTTC. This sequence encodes CASSEVGWGGYEQYF.

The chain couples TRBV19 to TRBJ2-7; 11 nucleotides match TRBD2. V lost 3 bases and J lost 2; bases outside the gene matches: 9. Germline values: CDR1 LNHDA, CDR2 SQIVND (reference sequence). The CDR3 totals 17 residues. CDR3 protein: CASSMGLAGGFPYEQYF. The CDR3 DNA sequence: TGTGCCAGTAGTATGGGCCTAGCGGGAGGATTCCCCTACGAGCAGTACTTC.

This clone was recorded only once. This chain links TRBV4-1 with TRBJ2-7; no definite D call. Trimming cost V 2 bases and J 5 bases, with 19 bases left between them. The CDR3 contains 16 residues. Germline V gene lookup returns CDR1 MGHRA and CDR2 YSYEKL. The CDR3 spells CASSQFPLAVADEQYF. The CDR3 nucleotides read TGCGCCAGCAGCCAATTCCCTCTCGCGGTGGCCGACGAGCAGTACTTC.

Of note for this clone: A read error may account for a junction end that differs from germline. The CDR3 loop reads CVSSQVGQGLTEAFF. The DNA of the CDR3 is TGCGTCAGCAGCCAAGTAGGGCAGGGTCTTACTGAAGCTTTCTTT. The chain joins TRBV4-1 to TRBJ1-1, with D maybe TRBD1 (5 bases). CDR1 is MGHRA and CDR2 is YSYEKL in the germline V gene. This CDR3 contains 15 residues.

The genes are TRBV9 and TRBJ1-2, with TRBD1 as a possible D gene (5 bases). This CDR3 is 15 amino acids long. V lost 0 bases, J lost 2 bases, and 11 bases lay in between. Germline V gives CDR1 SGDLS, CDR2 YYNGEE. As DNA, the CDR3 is TGTGCCAGCAGCGTAGGACCAGGGAAAAACTATGGCTACACCTTC. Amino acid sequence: CASSVGPGKNYGYTF.

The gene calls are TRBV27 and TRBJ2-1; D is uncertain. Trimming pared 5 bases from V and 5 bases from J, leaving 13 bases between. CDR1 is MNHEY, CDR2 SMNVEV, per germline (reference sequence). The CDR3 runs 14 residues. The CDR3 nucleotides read TGTGCCAGCAGTCCGGTAGCACAAGACAATGAGCAGTTCTTC. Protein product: CASSPVAQDNEQFF.

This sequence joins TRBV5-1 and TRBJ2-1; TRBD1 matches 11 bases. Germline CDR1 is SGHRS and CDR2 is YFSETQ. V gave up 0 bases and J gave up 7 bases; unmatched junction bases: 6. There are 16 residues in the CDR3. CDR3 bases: TGCGCCAGCAGCTTGGTTGGACAGGGGGCTTGGAATGAGCAGTTCTTC. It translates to CASSLVGQGAWNEQFF.

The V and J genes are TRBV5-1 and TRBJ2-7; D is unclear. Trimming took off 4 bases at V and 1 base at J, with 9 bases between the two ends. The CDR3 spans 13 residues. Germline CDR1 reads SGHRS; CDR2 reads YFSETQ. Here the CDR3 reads CASSNTLSYEQYF. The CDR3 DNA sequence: TGCGCCAGCAGCAACACCCTGTCCTACGAGCAGTACTTC.

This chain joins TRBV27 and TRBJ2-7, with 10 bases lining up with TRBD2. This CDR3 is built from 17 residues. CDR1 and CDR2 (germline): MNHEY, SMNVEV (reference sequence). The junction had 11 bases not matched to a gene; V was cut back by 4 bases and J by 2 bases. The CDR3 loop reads CASSYPPSSGRAYEQYF. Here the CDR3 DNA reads TGTGCCAGCAGTTACCCACCTTCCAGCGGGAGGGCCTACGAGCAGTACTTC.

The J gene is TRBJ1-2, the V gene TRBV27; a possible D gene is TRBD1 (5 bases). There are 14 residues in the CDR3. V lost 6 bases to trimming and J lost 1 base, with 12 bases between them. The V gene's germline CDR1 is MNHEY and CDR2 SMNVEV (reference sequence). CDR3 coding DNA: TGTGCCAGCAGCCCGTGGGGGGGTAACTATGGCTACACCTTC. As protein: CASSPWGGNYGYTF.

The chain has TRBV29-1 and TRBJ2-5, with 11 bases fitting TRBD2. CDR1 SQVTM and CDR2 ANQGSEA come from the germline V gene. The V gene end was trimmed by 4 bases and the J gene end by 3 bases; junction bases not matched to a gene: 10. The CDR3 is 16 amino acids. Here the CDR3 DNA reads TGCAGCGTTGCAAATGTCGGACTAGCGGGCGAAGAGACCCAGTACTTC. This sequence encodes CSVANVGLAGEETQYF.

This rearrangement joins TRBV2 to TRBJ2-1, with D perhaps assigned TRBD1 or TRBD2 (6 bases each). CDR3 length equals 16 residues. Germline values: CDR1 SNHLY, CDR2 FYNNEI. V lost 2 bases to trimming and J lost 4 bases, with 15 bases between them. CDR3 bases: TGTGCCAGCAGTGAATTTGGGAAGGGGGGTTACAATGAGCAGTTCTTC. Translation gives CASSEFGKGGYNEQFF.

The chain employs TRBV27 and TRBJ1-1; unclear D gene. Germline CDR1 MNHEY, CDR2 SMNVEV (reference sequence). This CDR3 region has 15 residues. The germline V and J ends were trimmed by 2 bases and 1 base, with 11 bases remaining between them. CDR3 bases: TGTGCCAGCAGTTTACGGGCGTACGGGAACACTGAAGCTTTCTTT. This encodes CASSLRAYGNTEAFF.

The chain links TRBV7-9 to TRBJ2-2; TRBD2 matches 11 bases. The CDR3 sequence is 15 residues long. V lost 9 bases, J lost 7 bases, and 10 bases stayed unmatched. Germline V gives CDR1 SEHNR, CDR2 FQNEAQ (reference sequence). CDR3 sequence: CASFRLAGKNGELFF. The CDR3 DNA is TGTGCCAGTTTCCGACTAGCGGGAAAGAACGGGGAGCTGTTTTTT.

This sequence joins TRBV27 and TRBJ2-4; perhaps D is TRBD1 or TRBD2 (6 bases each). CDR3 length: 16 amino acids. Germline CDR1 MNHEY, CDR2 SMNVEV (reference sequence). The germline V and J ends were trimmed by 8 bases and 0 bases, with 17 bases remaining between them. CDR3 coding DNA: TGTGCCAGCCTTGTACTCGGGGGCCCAGCCAAAAACATTCAGTACTTC. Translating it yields CASLVLGGPAKNIQYF.

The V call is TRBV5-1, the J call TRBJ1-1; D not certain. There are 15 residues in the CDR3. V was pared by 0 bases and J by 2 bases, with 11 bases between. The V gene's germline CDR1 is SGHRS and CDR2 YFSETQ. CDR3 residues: CASSLEFVANTEAFF. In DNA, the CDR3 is TGCGCCAGCAGCTTGGAATTTGTGGCAAACACTGAAGCTTTCTTT.

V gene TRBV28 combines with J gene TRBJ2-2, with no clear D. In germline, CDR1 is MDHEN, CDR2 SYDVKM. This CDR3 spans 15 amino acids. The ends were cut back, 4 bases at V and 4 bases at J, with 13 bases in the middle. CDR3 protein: CASSYGWALTGELFF. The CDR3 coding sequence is TGTGCCAGCAGTTATGGCTGGGCCCTCACCGGGGAGCTGTTTTTT. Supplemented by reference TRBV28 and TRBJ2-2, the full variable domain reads DVKVTQSSRYLVKRTGEKVFLECVQDMDHENMFWYRQDPGLGLRLIYFSYDVKMKEKGDIPEGYSVSREKKERFSLILESASTNQTSMYLCASSYGWALTGELFFGEGSRLTVL.

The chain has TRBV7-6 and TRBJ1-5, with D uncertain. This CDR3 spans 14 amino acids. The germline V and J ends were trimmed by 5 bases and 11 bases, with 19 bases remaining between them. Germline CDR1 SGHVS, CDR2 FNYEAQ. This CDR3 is CASSQLGEGRAQHF. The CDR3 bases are TGTGCCAGCAGCCAACTTGGGGAGGGAAGAGCCCAGCATTTT. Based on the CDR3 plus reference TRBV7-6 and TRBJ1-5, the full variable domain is GAGVSQSPRYKVTKRGQDVALRCDPISGHVSLYWYRQALGQGPEFLTYFNYEAQQDKSGLPNDRFSAERPEGSISTLTIQRTEQRDSAMYRCASSQLGEGRAQHFGDGTRLSIL.

The CDR3 sequence is CASRTSTGWEKLFF. As DNA, the CDR3 is TGTGCCAGCAGGACATCTACAGGTTGGGAAAAACTGTTTTTT. The V gene is TRBV28, the J gene TRBJ1-4; weak D call: TRBD1 (5 bases). This CDR3 comprises 14 residues. V was pared by 6 bases and J by 8 bases, with 16 bases between. CDR1 and CDR2 (germline): MDHEN, SYDVKM.

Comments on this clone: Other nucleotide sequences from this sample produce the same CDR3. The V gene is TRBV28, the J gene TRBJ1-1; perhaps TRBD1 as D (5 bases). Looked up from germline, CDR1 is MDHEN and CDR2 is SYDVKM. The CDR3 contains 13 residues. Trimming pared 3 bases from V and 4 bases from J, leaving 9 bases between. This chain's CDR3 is CASSFRALTEAFF. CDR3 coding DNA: TGTGCCAGCAGTTTCAGGGCCCTCACTGAAGCTTTCTTT.

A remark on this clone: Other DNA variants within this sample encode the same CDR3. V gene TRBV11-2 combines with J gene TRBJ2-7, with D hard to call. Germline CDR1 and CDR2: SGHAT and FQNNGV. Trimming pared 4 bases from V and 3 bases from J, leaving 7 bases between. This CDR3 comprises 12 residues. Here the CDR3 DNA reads TGTGCCAGCAGCTATGGTAGCTACGAGCAGTACTTC. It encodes CASSYGSYEQYF. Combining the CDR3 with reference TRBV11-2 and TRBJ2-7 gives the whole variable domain EAGVAQSPRYKIIEKRQSVAFWCNPISGHATLYWYQQILGQGPKLLIQFQNNGVVDDSQLPKDRFSAERLKGVDSTLKIQPAKLEDSAVYLCASSYGSYEQYFGPGTRLTVT.

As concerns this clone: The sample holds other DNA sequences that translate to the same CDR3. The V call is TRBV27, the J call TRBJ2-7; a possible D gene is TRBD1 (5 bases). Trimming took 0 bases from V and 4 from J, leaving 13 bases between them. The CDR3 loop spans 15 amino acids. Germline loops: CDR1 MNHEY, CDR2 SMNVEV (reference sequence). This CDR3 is CASSLSGGSGYEQYF. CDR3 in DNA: TGTGCCAGCAGTTTATCGGGCGGTTCAGGGTACGAGCAGTACTTC.